This T cell receptor beta chain is drawn from a study of cytomegalovirus exposure and HLA in healthy donors. Separate from the roughly 670-subject first cohort, the roughly 120-subject validation cohort was the one that the donors belonged to. In germline, CDR1 is LGHNA, CDR2 YSLEER. CDR3 length: 15 amino acids. Trimming pared 0 bases from V and 0 bases from J, leaving 9 bases between. Study-wide points: Most sequenced TCRs were rare (though some public TCRs occurred in many donors).

Clones were sequenced by immunoSEQ multiplex PCR, and TCRdb holds only the in-frame ones, with some missing. The sample holds about 160,000 clones, about 85% seen once. A word on this clone: Its antigen is unknown. Other nucleotide sequences from this sample produce the same CDR3.

This chain uses TRBV4-3 with TRBJ2-7; weak D call: TRBD1 (5 bases). This TCR was sampled from a man younger than 40 in good health and CMV-seropositive. Material for sequencing was PBMCs. The CDR3 region has the DNA TGCGCCAGCAGCCAAGATAGGGGAAGCTCCTACGAGCAGTACTTC. As protein: CASSQDRGSSYEQYF.